This TCR beta chain comes out of a study of human T cells and chemical hapten exposure. Study as a whole: Researchers reported sensitizing a roughly 2 cm by roughly 2 cm upper inner arm skin site with 2% DPC. Patch testing placed 0.01% DPC on the upper back, with readings at 6 days. Study results and caveats: Donors, who had alopecia, may show an immune response that differs from healthy people's.

Time point reported: patch test 3, about 24 weeks after DPC sensitization. As to treatment: therapeutic diphenylcyclopropenone sensitization with weekly scalp DPC. Alopecia patients deemed DPC-suitable, aged 18 to 70, excluding pregnancy. This clonotype was seen more than once but under ten times. What it binds is unknown. TCRdb ran MiXCR on the RACE reads and lists one entry per CDR3 protein. The sample has roughly 69,000 distinct CDR3 sequences, approximately 9.9% seen once. The V end lost 3 bases, the J end lost 4 bases, and 7 bases lay between the germline ends. There are 13 residues in the CDR3. Germline V gives CDR1 MDHEN, CDR2 SYDVKM.

The rearrangement joins TRBV28 to TRBJ2-1; D remains ambiguous. The sequenced sample was whole blood, obtained in connection with sensitization to the hapten diphenylcyclopropenone (DPC). The receptor was derived from a woman aged 30 to 39 with alopecia areata. Some clones in this sample may be carry-over from other donors' samples. The CDR3 nucleotides are TGTGCCAGCAGTTTGTTCGTGTACAATGAGCAGTTCTTC. Translated: CASSLFVYNEQFF.